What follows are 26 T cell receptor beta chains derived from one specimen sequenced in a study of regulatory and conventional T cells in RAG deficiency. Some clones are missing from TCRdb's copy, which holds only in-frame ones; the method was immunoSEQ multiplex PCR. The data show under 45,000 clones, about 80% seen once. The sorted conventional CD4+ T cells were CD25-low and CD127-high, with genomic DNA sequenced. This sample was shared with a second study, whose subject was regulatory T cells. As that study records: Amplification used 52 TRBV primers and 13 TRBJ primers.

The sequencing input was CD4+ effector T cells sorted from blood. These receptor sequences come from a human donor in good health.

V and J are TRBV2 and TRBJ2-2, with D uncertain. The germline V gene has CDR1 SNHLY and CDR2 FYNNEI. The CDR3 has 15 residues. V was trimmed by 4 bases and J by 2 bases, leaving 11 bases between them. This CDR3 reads CASSVPRQNTGELFF. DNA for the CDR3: TGTGCCAGCAGTGTACCGAGACAAAACACCGGGGAGCTGTTTTTT.

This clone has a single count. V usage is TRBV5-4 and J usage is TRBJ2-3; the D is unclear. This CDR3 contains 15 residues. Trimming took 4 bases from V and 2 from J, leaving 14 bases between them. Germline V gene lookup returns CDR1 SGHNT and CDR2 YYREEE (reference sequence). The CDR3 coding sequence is TGTGCCAGCAGCCCCGGTTTAGACACCACAGATACGCAGTATTTT. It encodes CASSPGLDTTDTQYF.

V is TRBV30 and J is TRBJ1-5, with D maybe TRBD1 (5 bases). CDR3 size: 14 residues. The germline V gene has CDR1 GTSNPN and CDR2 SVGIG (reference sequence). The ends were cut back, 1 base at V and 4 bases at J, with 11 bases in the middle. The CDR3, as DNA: TGTGCCTGGAGTGGGGCCGGGGGAAATCAGCCCCAGCATTTT. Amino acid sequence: CAWSGAGGNQPQHF.

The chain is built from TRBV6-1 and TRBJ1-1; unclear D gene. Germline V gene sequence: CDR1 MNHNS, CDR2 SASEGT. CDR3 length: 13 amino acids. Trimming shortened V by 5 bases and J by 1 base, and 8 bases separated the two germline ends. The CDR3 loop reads CASSQHTNTEAFF. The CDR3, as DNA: TGTGCCAGCAGTCAACATACGAACACTGAAGCTTTCTTT.

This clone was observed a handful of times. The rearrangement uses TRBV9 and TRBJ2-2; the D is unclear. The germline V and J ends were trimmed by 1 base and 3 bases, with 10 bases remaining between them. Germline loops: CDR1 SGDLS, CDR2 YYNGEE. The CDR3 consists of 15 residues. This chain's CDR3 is CASSVSSSHTGELFF. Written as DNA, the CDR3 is TGTGCCAGCAGCGTAAGCAGTTCCCACACCGGGGAGCTGTTTTTT.

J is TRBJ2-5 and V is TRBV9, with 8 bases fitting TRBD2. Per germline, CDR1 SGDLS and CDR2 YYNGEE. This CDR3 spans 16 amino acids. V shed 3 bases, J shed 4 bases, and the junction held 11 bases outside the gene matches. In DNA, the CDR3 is TGTGCCAGCAGCGCTAGCCAGGGACTAGTTGGAGAGACCCAGTACTTC. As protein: CASSASQGLVGETQYF. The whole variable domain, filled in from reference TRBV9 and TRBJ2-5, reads DSGVTQTPKHLITATGQRVTLRCSPRSGDLSVYWYQQSLDQGLQFLIQYYNGEERAKGNILERFSAQQFPDLHSELNLSSLELGDSALYFCASSASQGLVGETQYFGPGTRLLVL.

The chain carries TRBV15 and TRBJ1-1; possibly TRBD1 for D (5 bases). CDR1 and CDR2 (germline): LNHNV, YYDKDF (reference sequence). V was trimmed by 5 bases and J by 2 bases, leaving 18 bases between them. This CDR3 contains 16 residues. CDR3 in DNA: TGTGCCACCAGCTCCCACGATCGGGACGGAAACACTGAAGCTTTCTTT. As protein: CATSSHDRDGNTEAFF.

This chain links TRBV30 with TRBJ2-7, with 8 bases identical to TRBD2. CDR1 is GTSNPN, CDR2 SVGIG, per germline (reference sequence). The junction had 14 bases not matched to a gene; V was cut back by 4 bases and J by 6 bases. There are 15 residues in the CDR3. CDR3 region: CAWTHGRTSFREQYF. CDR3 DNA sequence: TGTGCCTGGACCCATGGTCGGACTAGCTTCCGCGAGCAGTACTTC.

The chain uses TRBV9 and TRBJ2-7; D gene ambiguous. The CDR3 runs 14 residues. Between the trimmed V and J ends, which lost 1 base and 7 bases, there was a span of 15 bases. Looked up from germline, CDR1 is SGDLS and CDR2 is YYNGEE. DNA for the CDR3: TGTGCCAGCAGCGTATCTCGGGCAGGTGATGAGCAGTACTTC. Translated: CASSVSRAGDEQYF.

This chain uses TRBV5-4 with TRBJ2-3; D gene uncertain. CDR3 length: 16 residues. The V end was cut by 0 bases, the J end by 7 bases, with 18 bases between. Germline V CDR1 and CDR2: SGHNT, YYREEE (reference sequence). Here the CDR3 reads CASSLDGRPTENTQYF. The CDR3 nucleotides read TGTGCCAGCAGCTTGGATGGAAGGCCGACCGAAAATACGCAGTATTTT.

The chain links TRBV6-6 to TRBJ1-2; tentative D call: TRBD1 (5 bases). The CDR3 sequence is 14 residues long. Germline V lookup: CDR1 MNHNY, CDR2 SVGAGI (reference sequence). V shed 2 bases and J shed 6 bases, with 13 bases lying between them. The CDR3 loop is CASSYRGREDGYTF. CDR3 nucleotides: TGTGCCAGCAGTTACCGAGGCAGGGAGGATGGCTACACCTTC.

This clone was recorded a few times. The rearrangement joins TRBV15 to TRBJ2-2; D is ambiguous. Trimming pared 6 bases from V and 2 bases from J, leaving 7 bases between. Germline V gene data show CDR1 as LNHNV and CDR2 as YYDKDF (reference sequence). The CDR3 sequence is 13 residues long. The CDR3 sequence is CATRGPNTGELFF. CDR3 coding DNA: TGTGCCACCAGGGGTCCTAACACCGGGGAGCTGTTTTTT.

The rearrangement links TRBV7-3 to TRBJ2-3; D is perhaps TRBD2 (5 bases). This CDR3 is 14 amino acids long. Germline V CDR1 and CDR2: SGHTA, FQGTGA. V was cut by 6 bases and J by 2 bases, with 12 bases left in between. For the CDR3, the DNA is TGTGCCAGCAGGGCGACGGGATTCACAGATACGCAGTATTTT. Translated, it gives CASRATGFTDTQYF.

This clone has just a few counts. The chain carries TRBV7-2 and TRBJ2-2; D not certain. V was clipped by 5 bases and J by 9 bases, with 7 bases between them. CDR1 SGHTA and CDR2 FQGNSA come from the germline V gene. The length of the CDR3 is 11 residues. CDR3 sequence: CASSRTRELFF. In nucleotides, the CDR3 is TGTGCCAGCAGCAGAACGAGGGAGCTGTTTTTT.

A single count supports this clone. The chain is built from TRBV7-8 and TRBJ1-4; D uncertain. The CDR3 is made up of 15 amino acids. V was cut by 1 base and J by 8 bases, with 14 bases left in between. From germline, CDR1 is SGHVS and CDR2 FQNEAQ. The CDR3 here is CASSLGRAGGEKLFF. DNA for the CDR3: TGTGCCAGCAGCTTAGGGAGGGCAGGCGGGGAAAAACTGTTTTTT.

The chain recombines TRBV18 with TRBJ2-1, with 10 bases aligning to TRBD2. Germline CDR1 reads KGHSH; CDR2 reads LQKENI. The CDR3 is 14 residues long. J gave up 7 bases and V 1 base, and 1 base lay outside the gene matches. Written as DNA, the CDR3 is TGTGCCAGCTCACCACAACTAGCGGGGAATGAGCAGTTCTTC. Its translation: CASSPQLAGNEQFF.

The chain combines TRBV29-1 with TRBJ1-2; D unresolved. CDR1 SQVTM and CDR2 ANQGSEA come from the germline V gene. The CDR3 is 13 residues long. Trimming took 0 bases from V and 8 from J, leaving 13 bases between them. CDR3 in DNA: TGCAGCGTTGAAGATCATAGGGCTATCGGCTACACCTTC. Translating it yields CSVEDHRAIGYTF.

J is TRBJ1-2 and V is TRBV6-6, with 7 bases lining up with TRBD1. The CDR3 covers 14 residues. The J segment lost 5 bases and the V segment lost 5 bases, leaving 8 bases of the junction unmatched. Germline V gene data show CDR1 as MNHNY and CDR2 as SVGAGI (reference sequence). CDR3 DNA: TGTGCCAGCAGTCCCGGGACAGCCGTATATGGCTACACCTTC. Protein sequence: CASSPGTAVYGYTF.

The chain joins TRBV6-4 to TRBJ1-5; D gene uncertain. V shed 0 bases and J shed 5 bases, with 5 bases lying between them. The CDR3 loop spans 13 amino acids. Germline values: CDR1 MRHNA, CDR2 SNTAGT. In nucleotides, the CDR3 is TGTGCCAGCAGTGACTCTCTCGATCAGCCCCAGCATTTT. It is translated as CASSDSLDQPQHF.

This CDR3 is CASSIGESGKFF. The CDR3 coding sequence is TGTGCCAGTAGTATCGGAGAATCTGGGAAGTTCTTC. The genes are TRBV19 and TRBJ2-1, with D unclear. The V gene's germline CDR1 is LNHDA and CDR2 SQIVND (reference sequence). The CDR3 runs to 12 residues. Trimming shortened V by 3 bases and J by 14 bases, and 14 bases separated the two germline ends.

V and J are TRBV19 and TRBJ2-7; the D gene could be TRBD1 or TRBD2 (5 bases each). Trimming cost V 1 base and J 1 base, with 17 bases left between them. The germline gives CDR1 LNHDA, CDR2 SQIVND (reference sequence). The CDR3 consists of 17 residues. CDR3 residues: CASSIGPGTGRSYEQYF. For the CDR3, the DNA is TGTGCCAGTAGTATAGGCCCCGGGACGGGGCGATCCTACGAGCAGTACTTC.

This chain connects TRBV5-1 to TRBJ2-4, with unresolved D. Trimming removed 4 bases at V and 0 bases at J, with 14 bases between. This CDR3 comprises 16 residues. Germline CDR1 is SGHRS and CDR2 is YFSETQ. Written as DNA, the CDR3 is TGCGCCAGCAGCCCGGTCGACACCGTAGCCAAAAACATTCAGTACTTC. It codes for CASSPVDTVAKNIQYF.

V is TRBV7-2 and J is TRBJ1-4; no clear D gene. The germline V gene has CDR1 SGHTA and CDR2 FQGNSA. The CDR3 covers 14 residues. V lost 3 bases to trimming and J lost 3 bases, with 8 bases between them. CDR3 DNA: TGTGCCAGCAGCTTCAAAGGGTCTAATGAAAAACTGTTTTTT. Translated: CASSFKGSNEKLFF. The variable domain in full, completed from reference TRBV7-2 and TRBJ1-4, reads GAGVSQSPSNKVTEKGKDVELRCDPISGHTALYWYRQSLGQGLEFLIYFQGNSAPDKSGLPSDRFSAERTGGSVSTLTIQRTQQEDSAVYLCASSFKGSNEKLFFGSGTQLSVL.

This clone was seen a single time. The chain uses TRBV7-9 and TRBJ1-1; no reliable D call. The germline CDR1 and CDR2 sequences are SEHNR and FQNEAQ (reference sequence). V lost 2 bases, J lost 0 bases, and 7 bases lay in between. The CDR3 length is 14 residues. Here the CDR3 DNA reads TGTGCCAGCAGCTTACCGCCAGTGAACACTGAAGCTTTCTTT. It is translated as CASSLPPVNTEAFF.

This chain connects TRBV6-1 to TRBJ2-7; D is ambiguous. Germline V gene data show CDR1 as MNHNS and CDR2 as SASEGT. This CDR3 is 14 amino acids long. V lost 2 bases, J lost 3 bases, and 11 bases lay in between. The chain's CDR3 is CASSEIATNYEQYF. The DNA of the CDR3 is TGTGCCAGCAGTGAAATTGCCACCAACTACGAGCAGTACTTC.

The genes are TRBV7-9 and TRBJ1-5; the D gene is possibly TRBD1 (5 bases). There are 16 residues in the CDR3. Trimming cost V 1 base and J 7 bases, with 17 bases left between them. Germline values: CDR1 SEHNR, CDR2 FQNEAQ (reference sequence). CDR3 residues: CASSLGVGRADQPQHF. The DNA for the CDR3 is TGTGCCAGCAGCTTAGGGGTCGGCAGGGCGGACCAGCCCCAGCATTTT. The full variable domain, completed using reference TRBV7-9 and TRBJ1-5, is DTGVSQNPRHKITKRGQNVTFRCDPISEHNRLYWYRQTLGQGPEFLTYFQNEAQLEKSRLLSDRFSAERPKGSFSTLEIQRTEQGDSAMYLCASSLGVGRADQPQHFGDGTRLSIL.